The 25 T cell receptor beta chains in this list originate from one sample, sequenced in a study of T cell changes during pregnancy in multiple sclerosis. Measured with immunoSEQ multiplex PCR; TCRdb has only the in-frame clones, and not every one. The sample consists of around 63,000 clones, 92% of them appearing once. Sequencing was performed on peripheral blood, taken after pregnancy. All receptors come from a female donor with multiple sclerosis, enrolled in a pregnancy study.

This clone was picked up one time. The chain links TRBV29-1 to TRBJ1-2, with no clear D. The ends were cut back, 5 bases at V and 8 bases at J, with 9 bases in the middle. Germline CDR1 reads SQVTM; CDR2 reads ANQGSEA. The CDR3 contains 10 residues. Here the CDR3 reads CSVREEGYTF. The CDR3 DNA is TGCAGCGTTAGAGAAGAGGGCTACACCTTC.

The rearrangement joins TRBV7-9 to TRBJ1-2; D is possibly TRBD1 (6 bases). The CDR3 is 13 amino acids. V was trimmed by 5 bases and J by 4 bases, leaving 11 bases between them. Germline loops: CDR1 SEHNR, CDR2 FQNEAQ (reference sequence). The CDR3 DNA reads as TGTGCCAGCAGCGATGCAGGGGCCTATGGCTACACCTTC. It codes for CASSDAGAYGYTF.

The chain links TRBV4-3 to TRBJ1-5, with no clear D. CDR3 length: 14 amino acids. The germline CDR1 and CDR2 sequences are LGHNA and YSLEER. Trimming took 0 bases from V and 6 from J, leaving 9 bases between them. The CDR3 loop is CASSQDGGSQPQHF. CDR3 DNA: TGCGCCAGCAGCCAAGATGGTGGCAGTCAGCCCCAGCATTTT.

The chain couples TRBV21-1 to TRBJ2-2; the DNA was not compared with TRBD1, the D call given in the table. TRBV21-1 is a known pseudogene. The length of the CDR3 is 18 residues. The CDR3 loop reads CASTTKQLLTGFSGELFF. The CDR3 DNA sequence: TGTGCCAGCACCACAAAGCAGCTTCTTACAGGGTTTTCCGGGGAGCTGTTTTTT.

V usage is TRBV28 and J usage is TRBJ1-5; 9 nucleotides align to TRBD1. The CDR3 has 17 amino acids. Trimming took 5 bases from V and 2 from J; bases not matched to a gene: 10. CDR1 is MDHEN and CDR2 is SYDVKM in the germline V gene. The CDR3 reads CASSKNRGRRGNQPQHF. The DNA for the CDR3 is TGTGCCAGCAGTAAAAACAGGGGGCGCCGGGGCAATCAGCCCCAGCATTTT.

The genes are TRBV5-1 and TRBJ1-1; a weak D match, TRBD1 (5 bases). Germline lookup yields CDR1 SGHRS and CDR2 YFSETQ. The CDR3 is 14 amino acids. V lost 1 base, J lost 3 bases, and 10 bases lay in between. CDR3 nucleotide sequence: TGCGCCAGCAGCTTGCAGGGAAGGTACACTGAAGCTTTCTTT. Protein sequence: CASSLQGRYTEAFF.

This clone showed up just a few times. The V gene is TRBV27, the J gene TRBJ2-3; 7 bases map to TRBD1. The CDR3 runs 14 residues. The germline V gene encodes CDR1 MNHEY and CDR2 SMNVEV (reference sequence). V was clipped by 4 bases and J by 1 base; unmatched bases: 2. CDR3 nucleotides: TGTGCCAGCAGTTGGGACAGCCGCACAGATACGCAGTATTTT. It specifies CASSWDSRTDTQYF.

This clone was found once. Here the CDR3 DNA reads TGTGCCAGCAGCCCCTTCAGCGGGAGCTCCTACGAGCAGTACTTC. Its translation is CASSPFSGSSYEQYF. This chain connects TRBV11-2 to TRBJ2-7; TRBD2 matches at 8 bases. This CDR3 is 15 amino acids long. The V segment lost 5 bases and the J segment 0 bases; nucleotides outside the gene matches: 6. Germline CDR1 SGHAT, CDR2 FQNNGV.

The chain uses TRBV5-4 and TRBJ1-2, with a weak D call TRBD1 (5 bases). Germline values: CDR1 SGHNT, CDR2 YYREEE (reference sequence). Between the trimmed V and J ends, which lost 0 bases and 6 bases, there was a span of 9 bases. The CDR3 contains 13 residues. CDR3 in DNA: TGTGCCAGCAGCTTGGTGTCAGGGAATGGCTACACCTTC. Its protein is CASSLVSGNGYTF.

The rearrangement uses TRBV2 and TRBJ2-1; TRBD2 matches 8 bases. The CDR3 sequence is 15 residues long. The J segment lost 8 bases and the V segment lost 2 bases, leaving 8 bases of the junction unmatched. The germline gives CDR1 SNHLY, CDR2 FYNNEI. This chain's CDR3 is CASSEWAGGAYEQFF. The CDR3 coding sequence is TGTGCCAGCAGTGAATGGGCGGGAGGAGCCTATGAGCAGTTCTTC. The whole variable domain, filled in from reference TRBV2 and TRBJ2-1, reads EPEVTQTPSHQVTQMGQEVILRCVPISNHLYFYWYRQILGQKVEFLVSFYNNEISEKSEIFDDQFSVERPDGSNFTLKIRSTKLEDSAMYFCASSEWAGGAYEQFFGPGTRLTVL.

The chain recombines TRBV6-5 with TRBJ2-1; 8 bases fit TRBD1. The CDR3 has 15 amino acids. Trimming took 6 bases from V and 2 from J; bases not matched to a gene: 6. Looked up from germline, CDR1 is MNHEY and CDR2 is SVGAGI. For the CDR3, the DNA is TGTGCCAGCAGACTCGGACAGGGAACCTACAATGAGCAGTTCTTC. Its protein is CASRLGQGTYNEQFF.

The chain links TRBV19 to TRBJ2-5; D gene unclear. The CDR3 is 11 amino acids. Germline CDR1 and CDR2: LNHDA and SQIVND (reference sequence). Trimming took 6 bases from V and 3 from J, leaving 5 bases between them. The CDR3 DNA follows: TGTGCCAGTAGCCGCGAAGAGACCCAGTACTTC. It translates to CASSREETQYF. The variable domain in full, completed from reference TRBV19 and TRBJ2-5, reads DGGITQSPKYLFRKEGQNVTLSCEQNLNHDAMYWYRQDPGQGLRLIYYSQIVNDFQKGDIAEGYSVSREKKESFPLTVTSAQKNPTAFYLCASSREETQYFGPGTRLLVL.

The genes are TRBV27 and TRBJ1-1; D unresolved. The CDR3 sequence is 11 residues long. Germline loops: CDR1 MNHEY, CDR2 SMNVEV (reference sequence). Deletions cut 8 bases from V and 0 bases from J, with 4 bases between. The CDR3 coding sequence is TGTGCCAGCCTTTTGAACACTGAAGCTTTCTTT. It codes for CASLLNTEAFF.

This clone was seen more than once but under ten times. The chain uses TRBV4-1 and TRBJ2-5, with D possibly matching TRBD1 (5 bases). CDR3 size: 17 residues. Germline V gene data show CDR1 as MGHRA and CDR2 as YSYEKL. V lost 0 bases and J 5 bases, leaving 19 bases between the germline ends. CDR3 nucleotide sequence: TGCGCCAGCAGCCAAGAGTCAGGTGGTAGGGGATCGGAGACCCAGTACTTC. Amino acid sequence: CASSQESGGRGSETQYF.

The genes are TRBV5-1 and TRBJ2-3; D not certain. From germline, CDR1 is SGHRS and CDR2 YFSETQ. There are 15 residues in the CDR3. The V and J ends lost 2 bases and 0 bases respectively, with 10 bases between them. The CDR3 spells CASSFSSPSTDTQYF. As DNA, the CDR3 is TGCGCCAGCAGCTTTAGTAGCCCCAGCACAGATACGCAGTATTTT.

J is TRBJ2-1 and V is TRBV4-3, with D tentatively TRBD1 (5 bases). CDR1 is LGHNA, CDR2 YSLEER, per germline. This CDR3 is 16 amino acids long. With 0 bases removed from V and 7 bases from J, the gap between germline ends came to 16 bases. CDR3 sequence: CASSQDVRHRPNEQFF. For the CDR3, the DNA is TGCGCCAGCAGCCAAGATGTGAGGCACAGGCCGAATGAGCAGTTCTTC.

The chain employs TRBV11-2 and TRBJ2-1, with D perhaps TRBD2 (5 bases). V lost 5 bases and J 5 bases, leaving 16 bases between the germline ends. The V gene's germline CDR1 is SGHAT and CDR2 FQNNGV. CDR3 length: 15 residues. In nucleotides, the CDR3 is TGTGCCAGCAGCGCTACCTCCGGGATCCACAATGAGCAGTTCTTC. Translation: CASSATSGIHNEQFF.

The gene calls are TRBV5-6 and TRBJ1-2; 12 nucleotides align to TRBD1. This CDR3 has 15 residues. Looked up from germline, CDR1 is SGHDT and CDR2 is YYEEEE. V was pared by 4 bases and J by 4 bases, with 5 bases of the junction left unmatched. CDR3 coding DNA: TGTGCCAGCAGCGGAGGGACAGGGGGCCTCTATGGCTACACCTTC. It encodes CASSGGTGGLYGYTF. Full variable domain (remainder filled in from reference TRBV5-6 and TRBJ1-2): DAGVTQSPTHLIKTRGQQVTLRCSPKSGHDTVSWYQQALGQGPQFIFQYYEEEERQRGNFPDRFSGHQFPNYSSELNVNALLLGDSALYLCASSGGTGGLYGYTFGSGTRLTVV.

V is TRBV10-3 and J is TRBJ1-2; no clear D gene. Deletions cut 10 bases from V and 4 bases from J, with 16 bases between. Germline CDR1 is ENHRY and CDR2 is SYGVKD. CDR3 length: 13 residues. CDR3 coding DNA: TGTGCCACCCGAGAGGGTACGATCTATGGCTACACCTTC. Protein sequence: CATREGTIYGYTF.

This chain connects TRBV5-5 to TRBJ2-4; D is perhaps TRBD1 (5 bases). V was trimmed by 5 bases and J by 4 bases, leaving 10 bases between them. Germline lookup yields CDR1 SGHKS and CDR2 YYEKEE (reference sequence). CDR3 length: 13 residues. CDR3: CASRGVGKNIQYF. In DNA, the CDR3 is TGTGCCAGCAGAGGGGTCGGGAAAAACATTCAGTACTTC. The full variable domain, in which reference TRBV5-5 and TRBJ2-4 provide the parts outside the CDR3, is DAGVTQSPTHLIKTRGQQVTLRCSPISGHKSVSWYQQVLGQGPQFIFQYYEKEERGRGNFPDRFSARQFPNYSSELNVNALLLGDSALYLCASRGVGKNIQYFGAGTRLSVL.

As DNA, the CDR3 is TGTGCCTGGAGTATAAACCCGGGGGCTGAAGCTTTCTTT. It translates to CAWSINPGAEAFF. The rearrangement uses TRBV30 and TRBJ1-1; TRBD1 might be the D (5 bases). The germline CDR1 and CDR2 sequences are GTSNPN and SVGIG (reference sequence). Trimming took 2 bases from V and 6 from J, leaving 13 bases between them. CDR3 length: 13 amino acids.

The count of this clone is one. V and J are TRBV29-1 and TRBJ1-2; 8 positions agree with TRBD1. Germline CDR1 and CDR2: SQVTM and ANQGSEA. The CDR3 contains 12 residues. J gave up 8 bases and V 2 bases, and 4 bases lay outside the gene matches. The CDR3 reads CSVEQGAGGYTF. The CDR3 nucleotides are TGCAGCGTTGAACAGGGGGCGGGAGGCTACACCTTC. The whole variable domain, remainder taken from reference TRBV29-1 and TRBJ1-2, is SAVISQKPSRDICQRGTSLTIQCQVDSQVTMMFWYRQQPGQSLTLIATANQGSEATYESGFVIDKFPISRPNLTFSTLTVSNMSPEDSSIYLCSVEQGAGGYTFGSGTRLTVV.

The chain recombines TRBV2 with TRBJ2-2; TRBD1 matches at 9 bases. This CDR3 spans 16 amino acids. V shed 6 bases, J shed 5 bases, and the junction held 10 bases outside the gene matches. CDR1 is SNHLY and CDR2 is FYNNEI in the germline V gene. CDR3 bases: TGTGCCAGCAGCCTCGTAGACAGGGGGATAACCGGGGAGCTGTTTTTT. Translated, it gives CASSLVDRGITGELFF.

This chain links TRBV5-4 with TRBJ2-5; possible D gene TRBD2, 7 bases. The V end lost 4 bases, the J end lost 4 bases, and 20 bases lay between the germline ends. The CDR3 is 16 amino acids. Germline V gene lookup returns CDR1 SGHNT and CDR2 YYREEE (reference sequence). The CDR3 nucleotides read TGTGCCAGCAGCCCCGGGGGGCGGGGATTGGGAGAGACCCAGTACTTC. Protein sequence: CASSPGGRGLGETQYF.

The chain couples TRBV2 to TRBJ1-2, with D maybe TRBD1 (5 bases). Trimming stripped 1 base from V and 2 bases from J, with 11 bases between. The CDR3 is 15 amino acids. In germline, CDR1 is SNHLY, CDR2 FYNNEI. This chain's CDR3 is CASSEEAGLNYGYTF. CDR3 nucleotide sequence: TGTGCCAGCAGTGAAGAGGCAGGGCTGAACTATGGCTACACCTTC.